Below, one T cell receptor (beta chain) is given with its context. The record originates from a study of identical twins. V lost 3 bases and J lost 3; bases outside the gene matches: 4. Germline CDR1 is LGHDT and CDR2 is YNNKEL (reference sequence). This CDR3 is built from 15 residues. One entry per CDR3 protein results from TCRdb running MiXCR on the 5' RACE reads. In the table there are hundreds of thousands of distinct CDR3 sequences, over 9% of which are singletons. The sample was also linked to a second study, of yellow fever vaccine responses in identical twins.

The sample was PBMCs. This sequence originates from a woman aged 18 to 35 in good health. This rearrangement joins TRBV3-1 to TRBJ2-3, with 9 bases lining up with TRBD2. The CDR3 here is CASSQRLAVTDTQYF. The CDR3 bases are TGTGCCAGCAGCCAGAGACTAGCGGTTACAGATACGCAGTATTTT.